A single sample gave rise to the 2 T cell receptor beta chains below, sequenced in a study of cytomegalovirus exposure and HLA in healthy donors. Vbeta (60) and Jbeta (13) primers were used in the PCR. The protocol was immunoSEQ multiplex PCR, while the TCRdb copy is restricted to in-frame clones and leaves out a portion. The sample yields under 200,000 clones, of which the top ten take up 0.75% to 0.85%. Sequenced: PBMCs. These receptors came from a woman aged 18-35 years in good health and CMV-seropositive.

This chain joins TRBV19 and TRBJ2-7; 7 positions agree with TRBD2. CDR3 length equals 11 residues. Germline-derived CDR1 and CDR2 are LNHDA and SQIVND (reference sequence). With 7 bases clipped from V and 6 bases from J, the junction kept 3 bases outside the gene matches. The CDR3 loop reads CASIGGSEQYF. In DNA form, the CDR3 reads TGTGCCAGTATCGGGGGGAGCGAGCAGTACTTC.

This chain uses TRBV19 with TRBJ2-7; the D gene is possibly TRBD1 (5 bases). V lost 3 bases to trimming and J lost 0 bases, with 12 bases between them. CDR1 is LNHDA, CDR2 SQIVND, per germline (reference sequence). The CDR3 loop spans 15 amino acids. CDR3 bases: TGTGCCAGTAGTATTGACAGTCAGAGCTCCTACGAGCAGTACTTC. Its protein is CASSIDSQSSYEQYF.